Each of the 3 T cell receptor beta chains below was sequenced from the same sample in a study of human CD8 memory T cell subsets (dated by TCRdb to the early 2020s). The run used a NextSeq 550. A Human TCR Profiling Kit was used to prepare UMI-labeled 5' RACE TCRbeta libraries. Through TCRdb reprocessing, the reads give one entry per CDR3 protein sequence; DNA is omitted. The sample's table covers roughly 8,900 distinct CDR3 sequences. The ten most abundant clones make up 15% of the sample. Early differentiated memory cells that were CCR7+ PD-1+ TIGIT+ and had dysfunctional, exhausted-like traits were classified as progenitor exhausted-like memory CD8+ T cells (TPEX). What was sequenced was CD8+ T cells from PBMCs. These receptors all come from a human donor in good health.

J is TRBJ1-1 and V is TRBV4-3. This CDR3 has 15 residues. The germline V gene has CDR1 LGHNA and CDR2 YSLEER. The chain's CDR3 is CASSQDRGWNTEAFF.

The chain joins TRBV7-9 to TRBJ2-1; TCRdb lists TRBD1, though no DNA is available to test this call. In germline, CDR1 is SEHNR, CDR2 FQNEAQ (reference sequence). The CDR3 has 16 residues. CDR3 residues: CASSRTGTGKVNEQFF.

The V call is TRBV12-5, the J call TRBJ2-1; TCRdb names TRBD2, which stays unverified in the absence of DNA. The V gene's germline CDR1 is LGHNT and CDR2 FRNRAP. CDR3 length: 16 residues. The CDR3 here is CASVSSGSPSYNEQFF.